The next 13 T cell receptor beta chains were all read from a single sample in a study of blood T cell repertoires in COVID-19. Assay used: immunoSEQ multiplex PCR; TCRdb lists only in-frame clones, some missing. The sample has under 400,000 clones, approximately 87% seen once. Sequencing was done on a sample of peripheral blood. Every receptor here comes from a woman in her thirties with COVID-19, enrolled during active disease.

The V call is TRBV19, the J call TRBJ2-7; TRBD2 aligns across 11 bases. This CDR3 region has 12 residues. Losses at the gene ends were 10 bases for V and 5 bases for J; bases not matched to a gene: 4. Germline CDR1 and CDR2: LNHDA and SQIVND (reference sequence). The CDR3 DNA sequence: TGTGCCACCGAGGGACTAGCGGACGAGCAGTACTTC. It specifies CATEGLADEQYF.

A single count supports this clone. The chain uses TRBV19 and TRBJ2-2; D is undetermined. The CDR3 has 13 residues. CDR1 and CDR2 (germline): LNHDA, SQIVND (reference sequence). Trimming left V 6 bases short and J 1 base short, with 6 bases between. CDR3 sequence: CASRVENTGELFF. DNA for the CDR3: TGTGCCAGTAGAGTAGAGAACACCGGGGAGCTGTTTTTT.

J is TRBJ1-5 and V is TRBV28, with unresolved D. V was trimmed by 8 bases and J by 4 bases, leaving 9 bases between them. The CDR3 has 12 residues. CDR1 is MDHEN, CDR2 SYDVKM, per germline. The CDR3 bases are TGTGCCAGCTCCCCCCAGAATCAGCCCCAGCATTTT. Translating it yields CASSPQNQPQHF.

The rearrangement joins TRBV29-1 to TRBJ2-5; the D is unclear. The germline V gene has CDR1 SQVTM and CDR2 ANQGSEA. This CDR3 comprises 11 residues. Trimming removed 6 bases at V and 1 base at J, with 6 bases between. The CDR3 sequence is CSVVPQETQYF. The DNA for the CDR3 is TGCAGCGTCGTTCCCCAAGAGACCCAGTACTTC. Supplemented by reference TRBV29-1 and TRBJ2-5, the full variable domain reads SAVISQKPSRDICQRGTSLTIQCQVDSQVTMMFWYRQQPGQSLTLIATANQGSEATYESGFVIDKFPISRPNLTFSTLTVSNMSPEDSSIYLCSVVPQETQYFGPGTRLLVL.

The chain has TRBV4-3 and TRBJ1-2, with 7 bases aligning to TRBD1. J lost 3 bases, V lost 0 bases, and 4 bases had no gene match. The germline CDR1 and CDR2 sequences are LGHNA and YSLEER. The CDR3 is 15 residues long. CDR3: CASSQETGVYYGYTF. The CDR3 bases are TGCGCCAGCAGCCAAGAAACAGGGGTCTACTATGGCTACACCTTC.

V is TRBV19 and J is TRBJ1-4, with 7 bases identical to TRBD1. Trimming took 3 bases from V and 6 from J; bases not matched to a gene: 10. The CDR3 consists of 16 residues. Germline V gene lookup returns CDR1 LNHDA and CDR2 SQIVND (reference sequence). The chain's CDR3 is CASSIWTPQGDEKLFF. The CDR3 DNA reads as TGTGCCAGTAGTATCTGGACTCCTCAGGGGGATGAAAAACTGTTTTTT.

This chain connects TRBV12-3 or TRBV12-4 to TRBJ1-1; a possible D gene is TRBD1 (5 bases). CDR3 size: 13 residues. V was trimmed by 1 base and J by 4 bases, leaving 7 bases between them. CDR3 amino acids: CASSLGQLTEAFF. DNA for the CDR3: TGTGCCAGCAGTTTAGGACAGCTCACTGAAGCTTTCTTT.

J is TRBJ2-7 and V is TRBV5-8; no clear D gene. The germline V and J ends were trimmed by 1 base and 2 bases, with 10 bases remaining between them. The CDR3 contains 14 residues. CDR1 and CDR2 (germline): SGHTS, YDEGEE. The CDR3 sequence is CASSLTGGAYEQYF. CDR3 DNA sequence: TGTGCCAGCAGCTTGACGGGTGGAGCCTACGAGCAGTACTTC.

In DNA, the CDR3 is TGTGCCAGCAGTGGACTAGCGGGAGGGAACACAGATACGCAGTATTTT. It translates to CASSGLAGGNTDTQYF. The chain carries TRBV6-1 and TRBJ2-3, with 14 bases aligning to TRBD2. Trimming at V came to 4 bases and at J to 2 bases, leaving 2 bases not matched to a gene. The germline V gene has CDR1 MNHNS and CDR2 SASEGT. CDR3 length: 16 residues.

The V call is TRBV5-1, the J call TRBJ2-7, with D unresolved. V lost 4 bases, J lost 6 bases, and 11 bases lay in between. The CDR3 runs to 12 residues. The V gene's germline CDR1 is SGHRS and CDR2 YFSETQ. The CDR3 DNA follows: TGCGCCAGCAGCCCGACGCGGTCCGAGCAGTACTTC. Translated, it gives CASSPTRSEQYF.

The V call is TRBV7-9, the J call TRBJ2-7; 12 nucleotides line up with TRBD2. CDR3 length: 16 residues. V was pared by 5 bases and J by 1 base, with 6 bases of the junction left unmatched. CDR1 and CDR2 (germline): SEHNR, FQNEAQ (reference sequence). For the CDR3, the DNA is TGTGCCAGCAGCCTGACGACTAGCGGGAGTTCCTACGAGCAGTACTTC. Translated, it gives CASSLTTSGSSYEQYF.

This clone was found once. The CDR3 bases are TGCGCCAGCAGCCAAGGAGGGGGCGGGGAGACCCAGTACTTC. This gives the protein CASSQGGGGETQYF. The chain recombines TRBV4-1 with TRBJ2-5; 7 bases map to TRBD1. With V trimmed by 1 base and J by 5 bases, 4 bases remained unmatched. This CDR3 region has 14 residues. The germline CDR1 and CDR2 sequences are MGHRA and YSYEKL.

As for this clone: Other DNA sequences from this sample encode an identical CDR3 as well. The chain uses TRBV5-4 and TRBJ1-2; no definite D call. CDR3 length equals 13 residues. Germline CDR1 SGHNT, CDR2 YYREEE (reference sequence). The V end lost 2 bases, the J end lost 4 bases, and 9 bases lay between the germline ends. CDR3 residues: CASSLGGGYGYTF. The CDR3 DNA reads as TGTGCCAGCAGCTTAGGAGGAGGCTATGGCTACACCTTC.